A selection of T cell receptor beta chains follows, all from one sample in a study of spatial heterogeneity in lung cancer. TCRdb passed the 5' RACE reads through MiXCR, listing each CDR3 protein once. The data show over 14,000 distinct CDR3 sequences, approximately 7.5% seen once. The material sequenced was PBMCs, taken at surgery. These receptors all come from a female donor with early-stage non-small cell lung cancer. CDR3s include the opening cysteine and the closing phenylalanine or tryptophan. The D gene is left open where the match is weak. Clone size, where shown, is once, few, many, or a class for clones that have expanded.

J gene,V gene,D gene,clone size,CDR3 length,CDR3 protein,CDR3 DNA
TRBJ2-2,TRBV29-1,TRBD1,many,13,CSGTGRSTGELFF,TGCAGCGGGACAGGACGGTCCACCGGGGAGCTGTTTTTT
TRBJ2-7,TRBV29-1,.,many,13,CSVSGAGSYEQYF,TGCAGCGTTAGTGGGGCCGGTTCCTACGAGCAGTACTTC
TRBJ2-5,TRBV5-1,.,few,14,CASSSGTSQETQYF,TGCGCCAGCAGCTCTGGGACTTCGCAAGAGACCCAGTACTTC
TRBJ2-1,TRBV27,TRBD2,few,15,CASSLLLAGYNEQFF,TGTGCCAGCAGTTTATTGCTAGCGGGTTACAATGAGCAGTTCTTC
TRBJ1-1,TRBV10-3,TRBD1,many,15,CAIRKETGTGTEAFF,TGTGCCATCAGAAAGGAAACCGGGACAGGGACTGAAGCTTTCTTT
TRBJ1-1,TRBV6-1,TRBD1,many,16,CASMERQGRTNTEAFF,TGTGCCAGCATGGAAAGACAGGGAAGGACGAACACTGAAGCTTTCTTT
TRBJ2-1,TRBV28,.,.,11,CASSGTLEQFF,TGTGCCAGCAGTGGGACACTTGAGCAGTTCTTC
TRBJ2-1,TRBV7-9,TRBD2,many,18,CASSLGLAGGYNWNEQFF,TGTGCCAGCAGCTTAGGACTAGCGGGGGGGTACAACTGGAATGAGCAGTTCTTC
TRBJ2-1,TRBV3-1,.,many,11,CASSSYNEQFF,TGTGCCAGCAGCTCTTACAATGAGCAGTTCTTC
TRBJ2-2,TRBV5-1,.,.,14,CASRTGSNTGELFF,TGCGCCAGCAGGACAGGTTCGAACACCGGGGAGCTGTTTTTT
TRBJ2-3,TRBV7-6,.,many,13,CASSFAHTDTQYF,TGTGCCAGCAGCTTTGCACACACAGATACGCAGTATTTT
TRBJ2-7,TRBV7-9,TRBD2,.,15,CASSLTLAGAHEQYF,TGTGCCAGCAGCTTAACCCTAGCGGGAGCCCACGAGCAGTACTTC
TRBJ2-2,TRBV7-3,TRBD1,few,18,CASSSGWGQQANTGELFF,TGTGCCAGCAGCTCAGGGTGGGGACAGCAAGCGAACACCGGGGAGCTGTTTTTT
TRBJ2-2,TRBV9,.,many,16,CASSPAPRGDTGELFF,TGTGCCAGCAGCCCAGCCCCAAGGGGGGACACCGGGGAGCTGTTTTTT
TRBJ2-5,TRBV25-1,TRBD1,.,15,CASRRDRGWEETQYF,TGTGCCAGCCGACGGGACAGGGGTTGGGAAGAGACCCAGTACTTC
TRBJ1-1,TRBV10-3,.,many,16,CAISETFRTANTEAFF,TGTGCCATCAGTGAGACCTTCAGGACAGCGAACACTGAAGCTTTCTTT
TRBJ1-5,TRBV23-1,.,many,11,CASSHQEPQHF,TGCGCCAGCAGTCACCAGGAGCCCCAGCATTTT
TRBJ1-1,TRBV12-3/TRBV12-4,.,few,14,CASTVGETNTEAFF,TGTGCCAGCACCGTGGGGGAGACGAACACTGAAGCTTTCTTT
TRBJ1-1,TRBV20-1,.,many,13,CSAPVGVGTEAFF,TGCAGTGCCCCCGTGGGGGTTGGCACTGAAGCTTTCTTT
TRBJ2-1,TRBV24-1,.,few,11,CASHRTGEQFF,TGTGCCAGCCATCGCACTGGCGAGCAGTTCTTC
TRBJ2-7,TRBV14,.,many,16,CASSQEGRGWSYEQYF,TGTGCCAGCAGCCAAGAGGGCAGGGGATGGTCCTACGAGCAGTACTTC
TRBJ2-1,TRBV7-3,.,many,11,CASSVGTEQFF,TGTGCCAGCAGCGTGGGGACAGAGCAGTTCTTC
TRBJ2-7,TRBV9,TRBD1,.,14,CASSPRDRAYEQYF,TGTGCCAGCAGCCCCCGGGACAGGGCCTACGAGCAGTACTTC
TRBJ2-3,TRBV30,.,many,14,CAWTPGAGTDTQYF,TGTGCCTGGACTCCGGGGGCGGGCACAGATACGCAGTATTTT
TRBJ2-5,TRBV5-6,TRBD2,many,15,CASSLPGLAGETQYF,TGTGCCAGCAGCCTGCCGGGACTAGCGGGGGAGACCCAGTACTTC
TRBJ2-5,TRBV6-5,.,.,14,CASSSWTVVETQYF,TGTGCCAGCAGTTCGTGGACTGTTGTTGAGACCCAGTACTTC
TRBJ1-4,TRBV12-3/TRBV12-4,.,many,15,CASSQNRVANEKLFF,TGTGCCAGCAGTCAGAACAGGGTCGCTAATGAAAAACTGTTTTTT
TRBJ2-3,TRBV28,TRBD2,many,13,CASTLAGPGTQYF,TGTGCCAGCACCCTAGCGGGGCCGGGTACGCAGTATTTT
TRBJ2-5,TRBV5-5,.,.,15,CASSLAASPRETQYF,TGTGCCAGCAGCTTGGCCGCCTCCCCAAGGGAGACCCAGTACTTC
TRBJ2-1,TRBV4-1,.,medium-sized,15,CASSVRLSGSDEQFF,TGCGCCAGCAGCGTACGACTGAGTGGGTCCGATGAGCAGTTCTTC
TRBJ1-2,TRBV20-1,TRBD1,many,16,CSAGRDRWSKKDGYTF,TGCAGTGCTGGCCGGGACAGGTGGAGTAAAAAGGATGGCTACACCTTC
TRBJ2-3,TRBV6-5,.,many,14,CASSSPYEADTQYF,TGTGCCAGCAGTTCCCCCTACGAAGCAGATACGCAGTATTTT
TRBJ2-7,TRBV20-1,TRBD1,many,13,CSASRGRESGQYF,TGCAGTGCCAGCAGGGGGCGAGAGTCTGGGCAGTACTTC
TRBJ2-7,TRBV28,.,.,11,CASRFHKEQYF,TGTGCCAGCAGGTTCCATAAAGAGCAGTACTTC
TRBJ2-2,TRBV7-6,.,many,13,CASSLGVSGELFF,TGTGCCAGCAGCTTGGGGGTGTCCGGGGAGCTGTTTTTT
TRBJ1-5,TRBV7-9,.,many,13,CASSGAWIEPQHF,TGTGCCAGTTCCGGGGCCTGGATCGAGCCCCAGCATTTT
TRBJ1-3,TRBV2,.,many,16,CASSETHTSSGNTIYF,TGTGCCAGCAGTGAGACGCACACAAGCTCTGGAAACACCATATATTTT
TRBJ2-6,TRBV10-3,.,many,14,CAISESSGANVLTF,TGTGCCATCAGTGAAAGTTCTGGGGCCAACGTCCTGACTTTC
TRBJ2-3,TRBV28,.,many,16,CASSHRPRGSTDTQYF,TGTGCCAGCAGCCACCGCCCCCGTGGTAGCACAGATACGCAGTATTTT
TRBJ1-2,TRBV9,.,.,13,CASSVDQDYGYTF,TGTGCCAGCAGCGTAGACCAGGACTATGGCTACACCTTC
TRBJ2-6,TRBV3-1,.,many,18,CASSQESGLTSGANVLTF,TGTGCCAGCAGCCAAGAATCGGGTCTTACCTCTGGGGCCAACGTCCTGACTTTC
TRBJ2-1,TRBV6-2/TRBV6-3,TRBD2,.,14,CASSSPGGYNEQFF,TGTGCCAGCAGTTCTCCGGGGGGTTACAATGAGCAGTTCTTC
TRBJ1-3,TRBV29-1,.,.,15,CSVEAGRSSGNTIYF,TGCAGCGTTGAGGCAGGCCGTAGCTCTGGAAACACCATATATTTT
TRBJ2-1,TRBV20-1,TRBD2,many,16,CSAPSPGLAGQSGQFF,TGCAGTGCTCCCTCCCCGGGACTAGCGGGACAGTCAGGACAGTTCTTC
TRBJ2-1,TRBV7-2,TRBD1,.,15,CASSLAGTGEEEQFF,TGTGCCAGCAGCTTAGCCGGGACAGGGGAGGAGGAGCAGTTCTTC
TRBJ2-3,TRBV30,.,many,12,CAWSGAQDTQYF,TGTGCCTGGAGCGGGGCGCAGGATACGCAGTATTTT
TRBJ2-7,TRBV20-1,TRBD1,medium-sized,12,CSATDREYEQYF,TGCAGTGCCACCGACAGGGAATACGAGCAGTACTTC
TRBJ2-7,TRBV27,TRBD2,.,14,CASRGLADSYEQYF,TGTGCCAGCAGGGGACTAGCGGACTCCTACGAGCAGTACTTC
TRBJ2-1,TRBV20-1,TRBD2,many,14,CSAKNSGGYNEQFF,TGCAGTGCTAAAAATAGCGGGGGCTACAATGAGCAGTTCTTC
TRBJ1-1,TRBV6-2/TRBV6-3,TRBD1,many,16,CASRTTGVGANTEAFF,TGTGCCAGCAGGACAACAGGGGTAGGGGCAAACACTGAAGCTTTCTTT
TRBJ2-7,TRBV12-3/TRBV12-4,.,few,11,CASSSPGRQYF,TGTGCCAGCAGTTCTCCGGGGAGGCAGTACTTC
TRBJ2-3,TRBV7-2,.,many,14,CASSASQGWGTQYF,TGTGCCAGCAGCGCATCACAGGGTTGGGGTACGCAGTATTTT
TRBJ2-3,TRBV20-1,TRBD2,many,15,CSASVSSGFTDTQYF,TGCAGTGCTAGTGTTTCTAGCGGGTTCACAGATACGCAGTATTTT
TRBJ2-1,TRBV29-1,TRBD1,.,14,CSVSRDRGLGEQFF,TGCAGCGTCTCAAGGGACAGGGGTTTGGGTGAGCAGTTCTTC
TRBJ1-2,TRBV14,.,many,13,CASSPVAYMGYTF,TGTGCCAGCAGCCCCGTGGCCTACATGGGCTACACCTTC
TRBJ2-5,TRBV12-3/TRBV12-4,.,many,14,CASSFLGNQETQYF,TGTGCCAGCAGTTTCCTCGGGAACCAAGAGACCCAGTACTTC